These T cell receptor beta chains were read from a single sample in a study of shared clonotypes between healthy human individuals. Here immunoSEQ multiplex PCR was the method, and the copy in TCRdb shows in-frame clones only, minus some. The sample consists of hundreds of thousands of clones, 95% to 98% of them appearing once. The sample taken for sequencing was naive CD8+ T cells sorted from blood. The origin of the receptors is a young man in good health. CDR3s include the opening cysteine and the closing phenylalanine or tryptophan. D genes are given only for firm matches. Expanded clones are given a class, and other clones once, few, many or no size at all.

cdr3_nt cdr3_aa j_call d_call v_call clone_size
TGTGCCACCACTCTAGGTGGCACAGATACGCAGTATTTT CATTLGGTDTQYF TRBJ2-3 . TRBV15 once
TGTGCCAGCAGCCACTTCCAGGGTGGCTACACCTTC CASSHFQGGYTF TRBJ1-2 . TRBV2 .
TGCGCCAGCAGCTTGGTTGGGACACAGGGGGCGAACTATGGCTACACCTTC CASSLVGTQGANYGYTF TRBJ1-2 TRBD1 TRBV5-1 .
TGTGCCTGGAGTGGGATGGGGCAGGGCACCATATATTTT CAWSGMGQGTIYF TRBJ1-3 . TRBV30 .
TGTGCCACCAGCAGCGGGACTAGCTTATACACAGATACGCAGTATTTT CATSSGTSLYTDTQYF TRBJ2-3 TRBD2 TRBV15 .
TGTGCCAGCAGTCTCCGTGGAAAGACGAACACCGGGGAGCTGTTTTTT CASSLRGKTNTGELFF TRBJ2-2 . TRBV9 .
TGCGCCAGCAGCCGGGGAAGGGGCGATGAGCAGTTCTTC CASSRGRGDEQFF TRBJ2-1 . TRBV4-3 once
TGTGCCACCAGCAGCGACAGTACTGTTCAGTACTTC CATSSDSTVQYF TRBJ2-4 . TRBV15 .
TGTGCCAGCAGCCGGTTGACCGGGACAGAAGACAATGAGCAGTTCTTC CASSRLTGTEDNEQFF TRBJ2-1 TRBD1 TRBV27 .
TGTGCCAGCAGTGGGGGGCAGGGTGGACGGGACAATGAGCAGTTCTTC CASSGGQGGRDNEQFF TRBJ2-1 . TRBV6-1 .
TGCCTCGGACCCGATGGCACTGAAGCTTTCTTT CLGPDGTEAFF TRBJ1-1 . TRBV20-1 .
TGTGCCAGCTCATACGGCTCACTAGCTTTTAGCACAGATACGCAGTATTTT CASSYGSLAFSTDTQYF TRBJ2-3 . TRBV18 .
TGCGCCAGCAGCCCCCTGGGACTAGCGGGGACGAACACCGGGGAGCTGTTTTTT CASSPLGLAGTNTGELFF TRBJ2-2 TRBD2 TRBV5-1 .
TGTGCCAGCAGTTCGTTTATATTGAGCTCCTACAATGAGCAGTTCTTC CASSSFILSSYNEQFF TRBJ2-1 . TRBV27 .
TGTGCCAGCAGCTTAGCGAGACTAAACGAGCAGTACTTC CASSLARLNEQYF TRBJ2-7 . TRBV7-2 .
TGCGCCAGCAGCGGTGCACAGACCGTTGGCTACAATGAGCAGTTCTTC CASSGAQTVGYNEQFF TRBJ2-1 . TRBV5-1 .
TGTGCCAGCAGCGAAATAAATGGGCCCAACACAGATACGCAGTATTTT CASSEINGPNTDTQYF TRBJ2-3 . TRBV7-9 .
TGCAGCCGGGGCACTGAAGCTTTCTTT CSRGTEAFF TRBJ1-1 . TRBV20-1 .
TGCGCCAGCAGCTTGGAACTAGGCTCCTACGAGCAGTACTTC CASSLELGSYEQYF TRBJ2-7 . TRBV5-1 .
TGCGCCAGCAGCCAAGTCCCCTTGGGACAAGAGACCCAGTACTTC CASSQVPLGQETQYF TRBJ2-5 . TRBV4-1 .
TGTGCCAGCAGCTTGTTTCCGGGAGACAGCAATGAGCAGTTCTTC CASSLFPGDSNEQFF TRBJ2-1 . TRBV5-8 .
TGTGCCAGCAGCTTAGGGACAGGGGGATCGAGAGATACGCAGTATTTT CASSLGTGGSRDTQYF TRBJ2-3 TRBD1 TRBV7-3 .
TGCGCCAGCAGCTTGTGGGCCGGGACAGTAAACCAAGAGACCCAGTACTTC CASSLWAGTVNQETQYF TRBJ2-5 TRBD1 TRBV5-1 .
TGTGCCAGCAGCCCCACTAGCGGGGAATACAATGAGCAGTTCTTC CASSPTSGEYNEQFF TRBJ2-1 TRBD2 TRBV4-2 .
TGTGCCAGCAGCGTAGACGGGACTAGCGGTTACAATGAGCAGTTCTTC CASSVDGTSGYNEQFF TRBJ2-1 TRBD2 TRBV9 .
TGTGCCAGCAGCTCCGCGGACAGGGGCCTAAACAATGAGCAGTTCTTC CASSSADRGLNNEQFF TRBJ2-1 TRBD1 TRBV7-7 .
TGTGCCAGCAGCTTGTCGAGCACTGAAGCTTTCTTT CASSLSSTEAFF TRBJ1-1 . TRBV7-2 .
TGTGCCAGCAGTTTCGGGGTCCAGGGAGGAGAGACCCAGTACTTC CASSFGVQGGETQYF TRBJ2-5 . TRBV28 .
TGTGCCAGCAGTCCTCACGTCGCCGTGCAGTTCTTC CASSPHVAVQFF TRBJ2-1 . TRBV27 .
TGTGCCAGCAGCAACCCTCAGGGCTACGAGCAGTACTTC CASSNPQGYEQYF TRBJ2-7 . TRBV7-9 .
TGTGCCAGCAGCGACGACTCCTACAATGAGCAGTTCTTC CASSDDSYNEQFF TRBJ2-1 . TRBV7-9 .
TGTGCCAGCAGCCAAAGCCACTACGAGCAGTACTTC CASSQSHYEQYF TRBJ2-7 . TRBV14 .
TGTGCCAGCAGCTCCGACAGGGGGTACGAGCAGTACTTC CASSSDRGYEQYF TRBJ2-7 TRBD1 TRBV7-9 .
TGCAGCGTTGGGACAGGGGGCTTGGATGAGCAGTTCTTC CSVGTGGLDEQFF TRBJ2-1 TRBD1 TRBV29-1 .
TGTGCCAGCAGCTGGGGGCTTGGCTCCTACGAGCAGTACTTC CASSWGLGSYEQYF TRBJ2-7 . TRBV9 .
TGTGCCAGTAGTACTAGCGGGGGTATCAATGAGCAGTTCTTC CASSTSGGINEQFF TRBJ2-1 TRBD2 TRBV19 .
TGCGCCAGCATTATGACAGTTTCCCCCACAGATACGCAGTATTTT CASIMTVSPTDTQYF TRBJ2-3 . TRBV10-1 .
TGTGCCAGCAGTTTATCCCTAGCGGGAGACCCTCTCTCTCCCTACGAGCAGTACTTC CASSLSLAGDPLSPYEQYF TRBJ2-7 TRBD2 TRBV28 .
TGTGCCAGCTCAAGGGAGACTGGAAACACCATATATTTT CASSRETGNTIYF TRBJ1-3 . TRBV18 .
TGTGCCAGCAGTCTCCGCTTCGCGGGTAGCAATCAGCCCCAGCATTTT CASSLRFAGSNQPQHF TRBJ1-5 . TRBV27 .
TGTGCCAGCAGCTACGAGGGGACAGGGGGCTTAAGCTCCTACAATGAGCAGTTCTTC CASSYEGTGGLSSYNEQFF TRBJ2-1 TRBD1 TRBV7-9 once
TGTGCCAGCAGCGGGACTTCTAATGAGCAGTTCTTC CASSGTSNEQFF TRBJ2-1 . TRBV6-5 .
TGTGCCAGCAGCTTAGCCAGGGGCCACTACGAGCAGTACTTC CASSLARGHYEQYF TRBJ2-7 . TRBV7-6 .
TGCGCCAGCAGCTTGGGAGGATACTCCTACGAGCAGTACTTC CASSLGGYSYEQYF TRBJ2-7 . TRBV5-1 .
TGTGCCAGCAGGGCTGTCGGAGCGGGAGGGCCAGTTGCCGAGCAGTACTTC CASRAVGAGGPVAEQYF TRBJ2-7 TRBD2 TRBV5-4 .
TGCGCCAGCAGTGAGTACCGACAGGGTTCAACGCCCCAGCATTTT CASSEYRQGSTPQHF TRBJ1-5 TRBD1 TRBV10-2 once
TGTGCCAGCAGTTCCACTAGCTCCGAGCAGTACTTC CASSSTSSEQYF TRBJ2-7 . TRBV28 .
TGTGCCAGCAGCTCGCCGGGACTAGCGGGAGTTTCGGATACGCAGTATTTT CASSSPGLAGVSDTQYF TRBJ2-3 TRBD2 TRBV7-9 .
TGTGCCAGCAAGGACTCCGGGAGTACGCAGTATTTT CASKDSGSTQYF TRBJ2-3 . TRBV9 .
TGTGCCAGCAGTCCCCTTGGGATCTCTGGAAACACCATATATTTT CASSPLGISGNTIYF TRBJ1-3 . TRBV28 .
TGTGCCAGCAGCGGGGGACTAGCGGGTCACACCGGGGAGCTGTTTTTT CASSGGLAGHTGELFF TRBJ2-2 TRBD2 TRBV9 .
TGTGCCAGCAGTTATGGAGGGACAGGGGGCCACGAGCAGTACTTC CASSYGGTGGHEQYF TRBJ2-7 TRBD1 TRBV6-5 .
TGTGCCAGCAGTGACGGGAGCGGGTTAGCCAAAAACATTCAGTACTTC CASSDGSGLAKNIQYF TRBJ2-4 . TRBV2 .
TGTGCCAGCAACCCCCGGAGCTACAATGAGCAGTTCTTC CASNPRSYNEQFF TRBJ2-1 . TRBV6-1 .